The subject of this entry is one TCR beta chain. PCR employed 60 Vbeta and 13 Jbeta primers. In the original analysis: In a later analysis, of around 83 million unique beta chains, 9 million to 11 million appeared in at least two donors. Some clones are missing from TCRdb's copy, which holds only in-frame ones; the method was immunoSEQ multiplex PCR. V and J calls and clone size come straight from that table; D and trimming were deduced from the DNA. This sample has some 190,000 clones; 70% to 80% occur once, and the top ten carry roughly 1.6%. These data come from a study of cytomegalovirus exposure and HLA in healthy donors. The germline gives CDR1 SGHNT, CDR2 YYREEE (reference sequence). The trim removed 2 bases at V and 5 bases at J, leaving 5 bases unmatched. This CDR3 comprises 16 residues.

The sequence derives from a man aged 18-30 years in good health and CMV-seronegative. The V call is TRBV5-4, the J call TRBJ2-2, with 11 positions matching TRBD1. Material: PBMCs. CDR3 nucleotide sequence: TGTGCCAGCAGCTTTTGGACAGGGGGCGTTACCGGGGAGCTGTTTTTT. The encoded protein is CASSFWTGGVTGELFF. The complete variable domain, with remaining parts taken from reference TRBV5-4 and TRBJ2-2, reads ETGVTQSPTHLIKTRGQQVTLRCSSQSGHNTVSWYQQALGQGPQFIFQYYREEENGRGNFPPRFSGLQFPNYSSELNVNALELDDSALYLCASSFWTGGVTGELFFGEGSRLTVL.